The TCR beta chain under discussion was sequenced for a study of beta chain features in type 1 diabetes. The wider study: All samples yielded roughly 100 million examined sorted cells. Whole-study findings and limits: Researchers reported that naive, central memory and Treg TCRB repertoires appeared more similar in patients than in healthy donors. VDJ junctions in type 1 diabetes patients carried more deletions and fewer insertions. Among all four CD4+ subsets, Type 1 diabetes patients had TCRB CDR3s that were moderately but significantly shorter.

CDR3 size: 13 residues. CDR1 LNHNV and CDR2 YYDKDF come from the germline V gene (reference sequence). Trimming took off 0 bases at V and 8 bases at J, with 10 bases between the two ends. This clone was recorded a few times. Its antigen is not known. The authors reverse transcribed all of the isolated RNA, so sequencing captured expressed TCRB transcripts. This table comes from immunoSEQ multiplex PCR, and its TCRdb copy is limited to in-frame clones, with some not included. The sample holds 350,000 or so clones, around 20% seen once. The chain carries TRBV15 and TRBJ1-1; D is uncertain. The receptor's source is a woman aged 18-30 years in good health. The specimen sequenced was naive CD4+ T cells from blood. CDR3 DNA sequence: TGTGCCACCAGCAGAGACTGGGAGGCAGAAGCTTTCTTT. It specifies CATSRDWEAEAFF. Full variable domain (rest looked up from reference TRBV15 and TRBJ1-1): DAMVIQNPRYQVTQFGKPVTLSCSQTLNHNVMYWYQQKSSQAPKLLFHYYDKDFNNEADTPDNFQSRRPNTSFCFLDIRSPGLGDTAMYLCATSRDWEAEAFFGQGTRLTVV.